This TCR beta chain is from a study of OX40 agonist ivuxolimab in advanced cancers. Study as a whole: The treatment was a fully human IgG2 OX40 agonist, ivuxolimab.

This CDR3 is 17 amino acids long. In germline, CDR1 is MRHNA, CDR2 SNTAGT. The J segment lost 0 bases and the V segment lost 0 bases, leaving 4 bases of the junction unmatched. This table comes from immunoSEQ multiplex PCR, and its TCRdb copy is limited to in-frame clones, with some not included. The repertoire holds around 19,000 clones, with around 78% as singletons. V gene TRBV6-4 combines with J gene TRBJ2-3, with TRBD2 matching over 9 bases. This specimen consisted of CD4+ or CD8+ T cells sorted from blood, obtained in a trial of the OX40 agonist ivuxolimab. The clonotype was recovered from an adult with an advanced solid tumor such as melanoma, head and neck, liver or kidney cancer. CDR3 residues: CASSDSSAGGSTDTQYF. The CDR3 DNA is TGTGCCAGCAGTGACTCATCAGCGGGAGGTAGCACAGATACGCAGTATTTT.